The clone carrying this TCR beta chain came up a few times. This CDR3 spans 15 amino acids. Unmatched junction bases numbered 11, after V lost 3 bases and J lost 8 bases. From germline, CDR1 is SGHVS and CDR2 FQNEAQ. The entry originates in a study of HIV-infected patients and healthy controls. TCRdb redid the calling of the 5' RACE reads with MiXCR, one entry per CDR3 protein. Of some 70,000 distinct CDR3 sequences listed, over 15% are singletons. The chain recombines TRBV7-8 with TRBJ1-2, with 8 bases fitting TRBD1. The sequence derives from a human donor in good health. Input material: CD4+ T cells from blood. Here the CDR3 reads CASSFLLTGDGGYTF. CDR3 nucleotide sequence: TGTGCCAGCAGCTTCTTGTTGACAGGGGACGGCGGCTACACCTTC.